The T cell receptor (beta chain) described here comes from a study of T cell responses to AZD1222 COVID-19 vaccine. The study's findings and limits: Clonal diversity may have been underestimated in mostly white British donors. When two AZD1222 doses had been given, Spike-specific TCR breadth and depth rose.

TCRdb's table, derived via immunoSEQ multiplex PCR, lists solely in-frame clones and lacks some. The table includes around 77,000 clones, roughly 84% detected once. Trimming cost V 2 bases and J 3 bases, with 10 bases left between them. This CDR3 comprises 14 residues. CDR1 GTSNPN and CDR2 SVGIG come from the germline V gene (reference sequence). In this sample, this clone turned up a few times. The antigen is unknown. The starting material was peripheral blood, obtained on day 0 of AZD1222 vaccination. The chain combines TRBV30 with TRBJ1-4; tentatively, D is TRBD1 (6 bases). This TCR came from an adult in good health. The CDR3 DNA is TGTGCCTGGAGTCATAGGGGGGCTAATGAAAAACTGTTTTTT. This encodes CAWSHRGANEKLFF. The variable domain in full, with the rest retrieved from reference TRBV30 and TRBJ1-4, is SQTIHQWPATLVQPVGSPLSLECTVEGTSNPNLYWYRQAAGRGLQLLFYSVGIGQISSEVPQNLSASRPQDRQFILSSKKLLLSDSGFYLCAWSHRGANEKLFFGSGTQLSVL.